Presented here are 10 T cell receptor beta chains from one specimen sequenced in a study of human thymus T cells. Clones were sequenced by immunoSEQ multiplex PCR, and TCRdb holds only the in-frame ones, with some missing. This sample carries 60,000 to 75,000 clones, 90% to 95% of them seen once, and the ten largest clones take under 0.04%. Resections from corrective heart surgery provided thymus tissue. Sequenced material: thymus tissue. The receptors derive from a girl under two years old with a congenital heart defect but otherwise immunologically healthy.

The chain employs TRBV9 and TRBJ2-7, with TRBD2 matching 9 bases. The CDR3 is made up of 19 amino acids. CDR1 and CDR2 (germline): SGDLS, YYNGEE. J lost 6 bases, V lost 0 bases, and 19 bases had no gene match. The CDR3 nucleotides are TGTGCCAGCAGCGTAGGGCGGTCTAGCGGGACCTTACCCCATCGCGAGCAGTACTTC. Translated: CASSVGRSSGTLPHREQYF.

The chain uses TRBV7-8 and TRBJ1-5; D gene unclear. V lost 5 bases and J 6 bases, leaving 8 bases between the germline ends. This CDR3 region has 12 residues. Germline loops: CDR1 SGHVS, CDR2 FQNEAQ. CDR3 amino acids: CASSPRFQPQHF. In DNA form, the CDR3 reads TGTGCCAGCAGCCCACGGTTTCAGCCCCAGCATTTT.

This sequence joins TRBV5-4 and TRBJ2-5; 8 positions agree with TRBD1. The J call may be mistaken, given a closer DNA end match to TRBJ2-7. Germline lookup yields CDR1 SGHNT and CDR2 YYREEE (reference sequence). The CDR3 is 15 amino acids. CDR3: CASSFKTGVAYEQYF. The DNA of the CDR3 is TGTGCCAGCAGCTTCAAGACAGGGGTGGCCTACGAGCAGTACTTC.

On this clone: Mismatch with germline at one junction end may stem from a read error. This sequence joins TRBV30 and TRBJ2-1; D is perhaps TRBD2 (6 bases). Per germline, CDR1 GTSNPN and CDR2 SVGIG (reference sequence). The CDR3 runs to 13 residues. CDR3 sequence: CAWTSSPMAGGIF. CDR3 bases: TGTGCCTGGACCTCCTCCCCTATGGCTGGCGGGATCTTC.

The J gene is TRBJ2-7, the V gene TRBV4-1, with 7 bases identical to TRBD2. CDR1 is MGHRA and CDR2 is YSYEKL in the germline V gene. V was pared by 1 base and J by 5 bases, with 26 bases of the junction left unmatched. The CDR3 runs to 21 residues. CDR3 nucleotide sequence: TGCGCCAGCAGCCAAGCCGCCCCAGGGCCCATACTGAGGGAGGGGCCCCACGAGCAGTACTTC. Translated: CASSQAAPGPILREGPHEQYF.

This clone has a single count. The chain employs TRBV15 and TRBJ2-7; TRBD2 might be the D (6 bases). Per germline, CDR1 LNHNV and CDR2 YYDKDF (reference sequence). Deletions cut 0 bases from V and 5 bases from J, with 17 bases between. There are 16 residues in the CDR3. DNA of the CDR3: TGTGCCACCAGCAGAGAAAATGGGAGGACCCGGGACGAGCAGTACTTC. Encoded protein: CATSRENGRTRDEQYF. Full variable domain (rest looked up from reference TRBV15 and TRBJ2-7): DAMVIQNPRYQVTQFGKPVTLSCSQTLNHNVMYWYQQKSSQAPKLLFHYYDKDFNNEADTPDNFQSRRPNTSFCFLDIRSPGLGDTAMYLCATSRENGRTRDEQYFGPGTRLTVT.

The J gene is TRBJ1-4, the V gene TRBV27; D ambiguous. Trimming took off 2 bases at V and 8 bases at J, with 12 bases between the two ends. Germline V gene sequence: CDR1 MNHEY, CDR2 SMNVEV (reference sequence). The CDR3 contains 14 residues. The CDR3 sequence is CASSLGFPGEKLFF. CDR3 sequence (DNA): TGTGCCAGCAGTTTAGGGTTCCCCGGCGAAAAACTGTTTTTT.

The V gene is TRBV7-9, the J gene TRBJ2-1; D is unresolved. The CDR3 loop spans 15 amino acids. V lost 7 bases and J lost 6, with 19 bases in between. CDR1 and CDR2 (germline): SEHNR, FQNEAQ (reference sequence). This CDR3 is CASNKLVQESNEQFF. The CDR3 DNA sequence: TGTGCCAGCAACAAATTAGTCCAGGAGAGCAATGAGCAGTTCTTC.

The rearrangement uses TRBV2 and TRBJ1-3; D ambiguous. Trimming removed 7 bases from V and 0 bases from J, with 4 bases in between. CDR3 length: 12 amino acids. Per the germline V gene, CDR1 is SNHLY and CDR2 is FYNNEI. CDR3 coding DNA: TGTGCCAGCACCGACTCTGGAAACACCATATATTTT. Residues: CASTDSGNTIYF.

The gene calls are TRBV10-2 and TRBJ2-1; 12 positions match TRBD2. Trimming removed 8 bases from V and 4 bases from J; junction bases left unmatched: 6. The CDR3 is 15 amino acids. Germline V gene data show CDR1 as WSHSY and CDR2 as SAAADI. CDR3 region: CASGPGTSGYNEQFF. The DNA of the CDR3 is TGCGCCAGCGGGCCCGGGACTAGCGGGTACAATGAGCAGTTCTTC.